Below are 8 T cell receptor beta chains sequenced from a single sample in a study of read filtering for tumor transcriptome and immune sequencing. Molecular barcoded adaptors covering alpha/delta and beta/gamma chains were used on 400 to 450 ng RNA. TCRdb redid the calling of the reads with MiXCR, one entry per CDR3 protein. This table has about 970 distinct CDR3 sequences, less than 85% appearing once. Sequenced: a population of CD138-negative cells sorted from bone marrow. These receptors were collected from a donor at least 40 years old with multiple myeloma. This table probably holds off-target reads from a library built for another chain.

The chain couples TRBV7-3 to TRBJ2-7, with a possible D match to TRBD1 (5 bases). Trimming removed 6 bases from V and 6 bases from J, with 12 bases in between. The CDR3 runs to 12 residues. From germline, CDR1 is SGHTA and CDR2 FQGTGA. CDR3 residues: CASSLDGAEQYF. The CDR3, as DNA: TGTGCCAGCAGTCTTGATGGGGCCGAGCAGTACTTC.

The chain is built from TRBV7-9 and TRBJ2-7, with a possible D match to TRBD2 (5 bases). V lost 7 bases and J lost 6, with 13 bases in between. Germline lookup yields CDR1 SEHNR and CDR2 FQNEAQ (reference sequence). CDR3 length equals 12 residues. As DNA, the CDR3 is TGTGCCAGCACCCCCGGGGAAAGCGAGCAGTACTTC. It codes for CASTPGESEQYF.

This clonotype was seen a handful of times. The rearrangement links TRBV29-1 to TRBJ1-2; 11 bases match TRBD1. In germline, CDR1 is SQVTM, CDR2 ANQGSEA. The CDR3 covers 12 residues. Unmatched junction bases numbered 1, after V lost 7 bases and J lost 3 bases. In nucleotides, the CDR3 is TGCAGCGGGGGACAGGGGGACTATGGCTACACCTTC. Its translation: CSGGQGDYGYTF.

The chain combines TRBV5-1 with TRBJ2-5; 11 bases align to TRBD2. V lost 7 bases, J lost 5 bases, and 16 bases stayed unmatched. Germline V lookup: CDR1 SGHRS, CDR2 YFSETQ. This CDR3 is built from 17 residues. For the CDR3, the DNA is TGCGCCAGCCGACCCCTCTTAGCGGGAGGGTGGGGCGAGACCCAGTACTTC. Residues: CASRPLLAGGWGETQYF.

CDR3 coding DNA: TGCAGCGTTGTGGTGGCAGGGGGCACAGATACGCAGTATTTT. Translated, it gives CSVVVAGGTDTQYF. The rearrangement uses TRBV29-1 and TRBJ2-3; D might be TRBD1 (6 bases). The CDR3 is 14 amino acids. The germline V gene encodes CDR1 SQVTM and CDR2 ANQGSEA. Trimming stripped 4 bases from V and 1 base from J, with 12 bases between.

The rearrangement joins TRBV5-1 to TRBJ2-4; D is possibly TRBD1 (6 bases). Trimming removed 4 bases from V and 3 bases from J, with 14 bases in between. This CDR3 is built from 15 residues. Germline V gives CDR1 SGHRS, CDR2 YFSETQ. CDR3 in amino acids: CASSPWDTDKNIQYF. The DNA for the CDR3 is TGCGCCAGCAGCCCATGGGACACCGACAAAAACATTCAGTACTTC.

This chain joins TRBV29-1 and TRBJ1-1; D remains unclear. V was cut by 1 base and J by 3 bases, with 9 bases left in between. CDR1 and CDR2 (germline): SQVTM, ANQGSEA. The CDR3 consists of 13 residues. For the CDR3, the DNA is TGCAGCGTTGAAGTCTTATCGGACACTGAAGCTTTCTTT. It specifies CSVEVLSDTEAFF.

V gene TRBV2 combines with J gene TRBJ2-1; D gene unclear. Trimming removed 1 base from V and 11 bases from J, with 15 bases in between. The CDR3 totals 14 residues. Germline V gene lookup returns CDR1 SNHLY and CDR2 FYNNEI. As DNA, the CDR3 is TGTGCCAGCAGTGAAGGTTGGGCCCAAAGTCAGCAGTTCTTC. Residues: CASSEGWAQSQQFF.